The sequence of this T cell receptor beta chain was determined in a study of identifying expanded T cells in peripheral blood. This CDR3 is 14 amino acids long. Germline loops: CDR1 GTSNPN, CDR2 SVGIG (reference sequence). The ends were cut back, 0 bases at V and 7 bases at J, with 15 bases in the middle. Profiling relied on immunoSEQ multiplex PCR, and the TCRdb table lists in-frame clones only, not all of them. Found here are some 97,000 clones, approximately 88% of them singletons; the top ten hold approximately 5.7%. This sequence originates from a person aged 18 to 75 in good health. Sequenced: blood. The gene calls are TRBV30 and TRBJ1-2, with a possible D match to TRBD1 (5 bases). CDR3 protein: CAWSVGEGSGGYTF. The DNA for the CDR3 is TGTGCCTGGAGTGTAGGGGAGGGGTCTGGTGGCTACACCTTC.